Shown below are 8 T cell receptor beta chains from a single sample sequenced in a study of beta chain features in type 1 diabetes (dated 2018 in TCRdb). Libraries were constructed by the immunoSEQ multiplex PCR assay. The entire amount of isolated RNA was reverse transcribed using the High Capacity cDNA Reverse Transcription Kit, so the sequenced TCRB transcripts were expressed ones. This is the immuneACCESS table as TCRdb keeps it, with only in-frame sequences that have V and J called. A part of the clones is gone; compared with another copy, unresolved V genes explain less than half, and the rest is unexplained. Within this sample are about 41,000 clones, with about 66% of them counted one time only. Of the sample, more than 1.5% is held by the ten largest clones. Their antigens remain unidentified. General conclusions and limits of the study: Type 1 diabetes patients showed a moderate but significant shortening of TCRB CDR3 length in all four CD4+ subsets.

Input material: Tregs from blood. The sample's cell subset or site, from its label and the paper: regulatory CD4+ T cells. Every receptor here comes from a man younger than 40 with type 1 diabetes. Some clones in this sample may be carry-over from other donors' samples.

This clone was seen only a few times. This rearrangement joins TRBV2 to TRBJ2-3; TRBD2 matches 9 bases. This CDR3 has 13 residues. V gave up 7 bases and J gave up 9 bases; unmatched junction bases: 8. The germline V gene has CDR1 SNHLY and CDR2 FYNNEI. The CDR3 DNA sequence: TGTGCCAGCAAACTTGGGGGACTAGCAACGCAGTATTTT. It translates to CASKLGGLATQYF.

The J gene is TRBJ1-4, the V gene TRBV2, with D unresolved. The CDR3 extends over 17 amino acids. Looked up from germline, CDR1 is SNHLY and CDR2 is FYNNEI. Trimming took 6 bases from V and 2 from J, leaving 19 bases between them. The CDR3 region has the DNA TGTGCCAGCAGCAGCCCTCGAGGCGGTACGACTAATGAAAAACTGTTTTTT. It codes for CASSSPRGGTTNEKLFF.

The chain combines TRBV7-2 with TRBJ1-5; 7 nucleotides agree with TRBD1. Germline lookup yields CDR1 SGHTA and CDR2 FQGNSA. J gave up 1 base and V 3 bases, and 0 bases lay outside the gene matches. CDR3 length: 14 residues. The CDR3 protein is CASSLTGSNQPQHF. The CDR3 coding sequence is TGTGCCAGCAGCTTGACAGGGAGCAATCAGCCCCAGCATTTT.

This chain uses TRBV2 with TRBJ1-1; D might be TRBD1 (6 bases). The CDR3 is 15 residues long. V lost 6 bases and J lost 4, with 18 bases in between. Germline V lookup: CDR1 SNHLY, CDR2 FYNNEI. The CDR3 sequence is CASRPYRVLGTEAFF. DNA for the CDR3: TGTGCCAGCAGACCGTACAGGGTTTTGGGCACTGAAGCTTTCTTT.

The chain combines TRBV12-5 with TRBJ1-6; D unresolved. V lost 8 bases to trimming and J lost 8 bases, with 16 bases between them. The CDR3 sequence is 14 residues long. Germline values: CDR1 LGHNT, CDR2 FRNRAP. The CDR3: CASSPRVFDSPLHF. The CDR3 DNA sequence: TGTGCTAGTAGCCCTCGGGTCTTTGATTCACCCCTCCACTTT.

The CDR3 sequence is CASSLFLAAPREQFF. For the CDR3, the DNA is TGCGCCAGCAGCTTGTTCCTAGCGGCCCCCCGGGAGCAGTTCTTC. The V call is TRBV5-1, the J call TRBJ2-1; 7 bases align to TRBD2. Per the germline V gene, CDR1 is SGHRS and CDR2 is YFSETQ. V trimming: 1 base; J trimming: 10 bases; junction bases outside the gene matches: 11. The CDR3 is 15 residues long.

This clone was picked up a small number of times. V and J are TRBV5-5 and TRBJ2-5; 7 bases fit TRBD1. Germline loops: CDR1 SGHKS, CDR2 YYEKEE (reference sequence). The CDR3 is 14 amino acids. The V gene end was trimmed by 2 bases and the J gene end by 1 base; junction bases not matched to a gene: 2. CDR3 bases: TGTGCCAGCAGCTTAGGACAGGTCCAAGAGACCCAGTACTTC. It yields the protein CASSLGQVQETQYF.

The chain joins TRBV5-4 to TRBJ2-5; 8 positions match TRBD2. Trimming removed 4 bases from V and 5 bases from J; junction bases left unmatched: 16. The germline V gene has CDR1 SGHNT and CDR2 YYREEE (reference sequence). CDR3 length equals 17 residues. The CDR3 nucleotides are TGTGCCAGCAGCGGTAGCTCCGGGGGGGGCCGAGGGGAGACCCAGTACTTC. Its protein product is CASSGSSGGGRGETQYF.